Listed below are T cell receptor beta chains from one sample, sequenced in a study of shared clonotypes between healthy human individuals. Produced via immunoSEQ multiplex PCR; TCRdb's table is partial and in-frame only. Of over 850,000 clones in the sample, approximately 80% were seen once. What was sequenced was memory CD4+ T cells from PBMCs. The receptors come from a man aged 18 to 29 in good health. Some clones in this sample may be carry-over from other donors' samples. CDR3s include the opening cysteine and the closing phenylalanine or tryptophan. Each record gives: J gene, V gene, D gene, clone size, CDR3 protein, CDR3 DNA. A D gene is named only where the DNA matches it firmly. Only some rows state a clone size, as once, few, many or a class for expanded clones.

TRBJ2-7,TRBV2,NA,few,CASSEGAGANEQYF,TGTGCCAGCAGTGAGGGGGCAGGGGCCAACGAGCAGTACTTC
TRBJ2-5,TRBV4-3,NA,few,CASSQADRYQETQYF,TGCGCCAGCAGCCAGGCAGACAGGTACCAAGAGACCCAGTACTTC
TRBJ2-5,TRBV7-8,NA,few,CASSLDGRGGETQYF,TGTGCCAGCAGCTTAGATGGCAGGGGAGGGGAGACCCAGTACTTC
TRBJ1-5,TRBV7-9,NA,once,CASSWSHQPQHF,TGTGCCAGCAGCTGGTCACATCAGCCCCAGCATTTT
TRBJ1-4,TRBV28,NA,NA,CASSLFPSKIATNEKLFF,TGTGCCAGCAGTTTATTTCCGTCCAAGATTGCAACTAATGAAAAACTGTTTTTT
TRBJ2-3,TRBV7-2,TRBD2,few,CASSLAGGGGDTQYF,TGTGCCAGCAGCTTAGCGGGAGGCGGGGGAGATACGCAGTATTTT
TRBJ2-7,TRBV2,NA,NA,CARGQGSGEQYF,TGTGCCAGAGGCCAGGGGTCGGGAGAGCAGTACTTC
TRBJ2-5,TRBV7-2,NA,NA,CASSLGLAQETQYF,TGTGCCAGCAGCTTAGGTCTAGCCCAAGAGACCCAGTACTTC
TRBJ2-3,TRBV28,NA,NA,CAARLVTGGTDTQYF,TGTGCCGCCCGGTTGGTAACGGGTGGCACAGATACGCAGTATTTT
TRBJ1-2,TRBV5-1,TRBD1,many,CASSFGTGGRMGYTF,TGCGCCAGCAGCTTCGGGACAGGGGGCCGAATGGGCTACACCTTC
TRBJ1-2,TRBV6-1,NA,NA,CASSESGGSPRYGYTF,TGTGCCAGCAGTGAATCGGGGGGGAGCCCCCGATATGGCTACACCTTC
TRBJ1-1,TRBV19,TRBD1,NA,CASSIVSGGWTEAFF,TGTGCCAGTAGTATAGTTTCAGGGGGCTGGACTGAAGCTTTCTTT
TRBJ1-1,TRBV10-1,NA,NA,CASSAKDRMNTEAFF,TGCGCCAGCAGTGCGAAAGACAGAATGAACACTGAAGCTTTCTTT
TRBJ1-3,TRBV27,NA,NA,CASLQIGGATGNTIYF,TGTGCCAGCCTTCAAATCGGGGGGGCGACTGGAAACACCATATATTTT
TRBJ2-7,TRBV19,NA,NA,CASSIAAEQYF,TGTGCCAGTAGTATTGCGGCCGAGCAGTACTTC
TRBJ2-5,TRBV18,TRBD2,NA,CASSPGEGGRFQETQYF,TGTGCCAGCTCACCAGGGGAGGGAGGCCGGTTCCAAGAGACCCAGTACTTC
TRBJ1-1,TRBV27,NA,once,CASRNTGSEAFF,TGTGCCAGCAGAAATACCGGATCTGAAGCTTTCTTT
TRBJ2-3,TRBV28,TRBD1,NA,CASTLGKGSTGMSTQYF,TGTGCCAGCACCCTCGGGAAGGGGTCGACAGGGATGAGTACGCAGTATTTT
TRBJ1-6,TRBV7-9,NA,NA,CASSHDNSPLHF,TGTGCCAGCAGCCACGATAATTCACCCCTCCACTTT
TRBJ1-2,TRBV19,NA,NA,CASSIRRGPGYTF,TGTGCCAGTAGTATCAGAAGGGGCCCTGGCTACACCTTC
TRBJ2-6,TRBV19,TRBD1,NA,CASGTESSGANVLTF,TGTGCCAGTGGGACAGAAAGCTCTGGGGCCAACGTCCTGACTTTC
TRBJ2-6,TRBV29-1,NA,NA,CSVSNLPRAGANVLTF,TGCAGCGTTTCTAACTTACCCCGGGCGGGGGCCAACGTCCTGACTTTC
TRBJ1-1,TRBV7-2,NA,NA,CASSLMPLNTEAFF,TGTGCCAGCAGCTTAATGCCACTAAACACTGAAGCTTTCTTT
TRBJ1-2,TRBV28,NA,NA,CASRGEGHHYGYTF,TGTGCCAGCAGGGGCGAGGGGCATCACTATGGCTACACCTTC
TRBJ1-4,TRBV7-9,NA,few,CASTQGAGVNEKLFF,TGTGCCAGCACCCAGGGAGCCGGGGTAAATGAAAAACTGTTTTTT
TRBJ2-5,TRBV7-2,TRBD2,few,CASSLGLARETQYF,TGTGCCAGCAGCTTAGGACTAGCGAGGGAGACCCAGTACTTC
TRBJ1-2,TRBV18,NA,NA,CASSETGEVSGYTF,TGTGCCAGCTCTGAGACGGGGGAAGTGTCTGGCTACACCTTC
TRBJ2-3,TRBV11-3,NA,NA,CASSLVGSIGTDTQYF,TGTGCCAGCAGCTTAGTGGGCTCAATAGGGACAGATACGCAGTATTTT
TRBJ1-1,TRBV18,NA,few,CASSQHQNEDTEAFF,TGTGCCAGCTCCCAACATCAAAATGAGGACACTGAAGCTTTCTTT
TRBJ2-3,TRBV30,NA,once,CAWSYGGGSADTQYF,TGTGCCTGGAGCTATGGAGGGGGCAGCGCAGATACGCAGTATTTT
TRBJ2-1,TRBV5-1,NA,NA,CASSLRGASPPGNEQFF,TGCGCCAGCAGCTTGAGGGGAGCCTCCCCGCCGGGCAATGAGCAGTTCTTC
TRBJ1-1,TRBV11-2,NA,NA,CASSFQVNTEAFF,TGTGCCAGCAGCTTTCAAGTGAACACTGAAGCTTTCTTT
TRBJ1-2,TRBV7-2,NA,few,CASSLWSGNYGYTF,TGTGCCAGCAGCTTGTGGTCTGGAAACTATGGCTACACCTTC
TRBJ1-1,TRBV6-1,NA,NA,CASSGLLMNTEAFF,TGTGCCAGCAGTGGTCTGCTAATGAACACTGAAGCTTTCTTT
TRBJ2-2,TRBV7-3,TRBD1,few,CASSEDRGELFF,TGTGCCAGCAGCGAGGACAGGGGGGAGCTGTTTTTT
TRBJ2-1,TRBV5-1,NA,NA,CASGLQAAYNEQFF,TGCGCCAGCGGATTGCAGGCGGCCTACAATGAGCAGTTCTTC
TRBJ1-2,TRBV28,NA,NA,CASAPSQFYGYTF,TGTGCCAGCGCCCCCTCGCAGTTCTATGGCTACACCTTC
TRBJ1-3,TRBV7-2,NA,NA,CASSLGGVGNTIYF,TGTGCCAGCAGCTTAGGTGGGGTCGGAAACACCATATATTTT
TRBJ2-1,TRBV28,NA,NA,CASVLGGAYNEQFF,TGTGCCAGCGTCTTAGGGGGGGCCTACAATGAGCAGTTCTTC
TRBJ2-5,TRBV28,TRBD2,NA,CASRPLGLAEETQYF,TGTGCCAGCAGACCTCTGGGACTAGCGGAAGAGACCCAGTACTTC
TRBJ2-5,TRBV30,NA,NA,CAWASSGAQYF,TGTGCATGGGCCTCGAGTGGGGCACAGTACTTC
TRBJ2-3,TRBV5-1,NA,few,CASSLAGTTDTQYF,TGCGCCAGCAGCTTGGCCGGGACCACAGATACGCAGTATTTT